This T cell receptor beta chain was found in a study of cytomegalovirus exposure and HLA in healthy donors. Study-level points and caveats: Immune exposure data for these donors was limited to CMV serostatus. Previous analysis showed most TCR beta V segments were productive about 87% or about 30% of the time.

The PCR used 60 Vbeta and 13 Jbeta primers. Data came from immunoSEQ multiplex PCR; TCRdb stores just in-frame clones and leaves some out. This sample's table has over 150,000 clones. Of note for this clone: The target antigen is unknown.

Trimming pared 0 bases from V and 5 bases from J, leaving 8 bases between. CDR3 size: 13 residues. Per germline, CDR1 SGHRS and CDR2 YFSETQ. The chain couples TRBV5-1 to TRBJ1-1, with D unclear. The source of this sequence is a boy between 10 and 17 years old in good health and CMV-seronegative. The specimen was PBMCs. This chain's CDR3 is CASSLARRTEAFF. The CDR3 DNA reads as TGCGCCAGCAGCTTGGCGCGCCGGACTGAAGCTTTCTTT. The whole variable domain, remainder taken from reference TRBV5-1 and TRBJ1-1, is KAGVTQTPRYLIKTRGQQVTLSCSPISGHRSVSWYQQTPGQGLQFLFEYFSETQRNKGNFPGRFSGRQFSNSRSEMNVSTLELGDSALYLCASSLARRTEAFFGQGTRLTVV.